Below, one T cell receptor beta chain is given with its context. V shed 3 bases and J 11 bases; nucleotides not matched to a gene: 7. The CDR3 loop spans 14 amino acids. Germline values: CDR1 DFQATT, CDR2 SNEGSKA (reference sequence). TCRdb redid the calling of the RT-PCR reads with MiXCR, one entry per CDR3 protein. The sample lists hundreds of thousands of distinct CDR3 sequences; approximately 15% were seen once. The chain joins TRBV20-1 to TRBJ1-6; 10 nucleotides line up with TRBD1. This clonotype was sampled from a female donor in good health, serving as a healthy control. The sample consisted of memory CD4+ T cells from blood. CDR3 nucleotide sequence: TGCAGTGCTAGTGTGGGGACAGGGGCGACACCCCTCCACTTT. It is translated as CSASVGTGATPLHF.